This paragraph covers one TCR beta chain sequence. Its target is unknown. Vbeta (60) and Jbeta (13) primers were used in the PCR. Here immunoSEQ multiplex PCR was the method, and the copy in TCRdb shows in-frame clones only, minus some. The sample holds 120,000 or so clones, over 60% seen once. This sample is part of a study of cytomegalovirus exposure and HLA in healthy donors. V lost 6 bases, J lost 2 bases, and 10 bases stayed unmatched. CDR1 and CDR2 (germline): SQVTM, ANQGSEA. The CDR3 contains 15 residues. Whole-study findings and limits: Cytomegalovirus association was listed for about 160 TCR beta chains.

V and J are TRBV29-1 and TRBJ2-7; 10 nucleotides match TRBD1. This receptor was identified in a human donor in good health. Sequencing was performed on PBMCs. DNA of the CDR3: TGCAGCGTATCCCGGGACAGGGGCTTCACCTACGAGCAGTACTTC. Its protein product is CSVSRDRGFTYEQYF.